Below, 26 T cell receptor beta chains from the same sample are listed, as sequenced in a study of blood T cell repertoires in COVID-19. TCRdb's table, derived via immunoSEQ multiplex PCR, lists solely in-frame clones and lacks some. The table has 150,000 to 200,000 clones, about four fifths seen once. The sequencing input was PBMCs or T cells enriched from blood (not recorded which). These receptors were taken from a man in his forties or fifties who had recovered from COVID-19.

The chain has TRBV5-8 and TRBJ1-6, with TRBD1 matching 8 bases. Germline-derived CDR1 and CDR2 are SGHTS and YDEGEE. The CDR3 sequence is 15 residues long. J gave up 9 bases and V 4 bases, and 9 bases lay outside the gene matches. CDR3 loop: CASSVRTGFRSPLHF. CDR3 bases: TGTGCCAGCAGCGTTCGGACAGGGTTTCGTTCACCCCTCCACTTT.

This clone was seen a single time. This chain links TRBV3-1 (or the pseudogene TRBV3-2) with TRBJ2-5, with D perhaps TRBD2 (6 bases). The germline V gene encodes CDR1 LGHDT and CDR2 YNNKEL (reference sequence). V lost 6 bases and J 2 bases, leaving 19 bases between the germline ends. The CDR3 covers 16 residues. The DNA for the CDR3 is TGTGCCAGCAGGCCAAGACCTGGGGACTCGCAAGAGACCCAGTACTTC. Protein product: CASRPRPGDSQETQYF.

The chain employs TRBV6-1 and TRBJ2-7, with 7 positions matching TRBD1. The J segment lost 1 base and the V segment lost 2 bases, leaving 5 bases of the junction unmatched. Germline values: CDR1 MNHNS, CDR2 SASEGT. CDR3 size: 15 residues. The CDR3 nucleotides are TGTGCCAGCAGTGAAATTTGGGACAGTTCCTACGAGCAGTACTTC. Its translation is CASSEIWDSSYEQYF.

CDR3 region: CATGGTANSPLHF. CDR3 nucleotides: TGTGCCACCGGAGGGACAGCGAATTCACCCCTCCACTTT. This chain joins TRBV10-3 and TRBJ1-6; TRBD1 matches at 7 bases. The CDR3 consists of 13 residues. Germline V gives CDR1 ENHRY, CDR2 SYGVKD. J gave up 7 bases and V 10 bases, and 7 bases lay outside the gene matches.

The gene calls are TRBV29-1 and TRBJ1-2, with 12 bases fitting TRBD1. With 4 bases clipped from V and 8 bases from J, the junction kept 5 bases outside the gene matches. This CDR3 has 13 amino acids. Germline V gene lookup returns CDR1 SQVTM and CDR2 ANQGSEA. CDR3 residues: CSVAGQGARGYTF. The CDR3 nucleotides are TGCAGCGTTGCGGGACAGGGGGCGAGGGGCTACACCTTC. The whole variable domain, remainder taken from reference TRBV29-1 and TRBJ1-2, is SAVISQKPSRDICQRGTSLTIQCQVDSQVTMMFWYRQQPGQSLTLIATANQGSEATYESGFVIDKFPISRPNLTFSTLTVSNMSPEDSSIYLCSVAGQGARGYTFGSGTRLTVV.

The J gene is TRBJ2-3, the V gene TRBV24-1; D may be TRBD1 (6 bases). Between the trimmed V and J ends, which lost 0 bases and 5 bases, there was a span of 11 bases. The germline V gene encodes CDR1 KGHDR and CDR2 SFDVKD. The CDR3 runs 15 residues. The DNA of the CDR3 is TGTGCCACCAGTGATTTGAGCAGGGGCGGAGATACGCAGTATTTT. Its translation is CATSDLSRGGDTQYF.

The rearrangement links TRBV28 to TRBJ1-1, with 8 bases aligning to TRBD1. Germline V gene lookup returns CDR1 MDHEN and CDR2 SYDVKM. V shed 7 bases, J shed 4 bases, and the junction held 8 bases outside the gene matches. The CDR3 extends over 14 amino acids. CDR3 sequence: CASTKTGGSTEAFF. The CDR3 DNA is TGTGCCAGCACCAAAACAGGGGGGTCCACTGAAGCTTTCTTT. Looking up the rest from reference TRBV28 and TRBJ1-1 gives the full variable domain: DVKVTQSSRYLVKRTGEKVFLECVQDMDHENMFWYRQDPGLGLRLIYFSYDVKMKEKGDIPEGYSVSREKKERFSLILESASTNQTSMYLCASTKTGGSTEAFFGQGTRLTVV.

The V gene is TRBV5-1, the J gene TRBJ2-3; 8 nucleotides agree with TRBD2. The CDR3 is made up of 16 amino acids. The germline V gene encodes CDR1 SGHRS and CDR2 YFSETQ. The V gene end was trimmed by 0 bases and the J gene end by 2 bases; junction bases not matched to a gene: 5. This chain's CDR3 is CASSLGVAGSTDTQYF. The CDR3 region has the DNA TGCGCCAGCAGCTTGGGAGTAGCGGGATCCACAGATACGCAGTATTTT.

The DNA for the CDR3 is TGTGCCAGCAGCCAAGATCTTCGACGGGGGGACCAAGAGACCCAGTACTTC. Protein sequence: CASSQDLRRGDQETQYF. This chain connects TRBV4-2 to TRBJ2-5; 7 positions match TRBD2. V lost 0 bases and J lost 0; bases outside the gene matches: 7. CDR3 length equals 17 residues. CDR1 is LGHNA, CDR2 YNFKEQ, per germline.

The chain combines TRBV4-2 with TRBJ2-5; the match to TRBD1 covers 12 bases. Germline V CDR1 and CDR2: LGHNA, YNFKEQ. This CDR3 spans 17 amino acids. Germline trimming cut 0 bases from V and 5 bases from J; bases unmatched to any gene: 7. CDR3 loop: CASSQDSGQGARETQYF. The CDR3 region has the DNA TGTGCCAGCAGCCAAGATTCGGGACAGGGGGCGCGGGAGACCCAGTACTTC.

CDR3 sequence (DNA): TGTGCCAGCAGCCTTAATCCGGGACAGGGGTATTCACCCCTCCACTTT. This codes for CASSLNPGQGYSPLHF. The V and J genes are TRBV27 and TRBJ1-6; the match to TRBD1 covers 10 bases. The length of the CDR3 is 16 residues. From germline, CDR1 is MNHEY and CDR2 SMNVEV (reference sequence). J gave up 8 bases and V 6 bases, and 10 bases lay outside the gene matches.

V and J are TRBV6-1 and TRBJ2-4; maybe TRBD2 (6 bases). CDR1 and CDR2 (germline): MNHNS, SASEGT. V was cut by 1 base and J by 6 bases, with 13 bases left in between. The CDR3 consists of 15 residues. This CDR3 reads CASSEVGQGGNIQYF. The CDR3 coding sequence is TGTGCCAGCAGTGAAGTGGGCCAGGGAGGAAACATTCAGTACTTC.

The chain carries TRBV7-2 and TRBJ2-7; D is undetermined. The V gene lost 1 base and the J gene lost 5 bases, with 15 bases spanning the gap. The V gene's germline CDR1 is SGHTA and CDR2 FQGNSA. This CDR3 has 15 amino acids. CDR3 sequence: CASSLDPRPGDEQYF. The CDR3 DNA follows: TGTGCCAGCAGCTTAGATCCGCGGCCCGGCGACGAGCAGTACTTC.

The rearrangement joins TRBV2 to TRBJ1-3; D is unresolved. Germline lookup yields CDR1 SNHLY and CDR2 FYNNEI. V lost 7 bases and J lost 4, with 14 bases in between. There are 14 residues in the CDR3. CDR3 sequence (DNA): TGTGCCAGCATGGGCAACGGGGTAGGAAACACCATATATTTT. This translates into CASMGNGVGNTIYF.

The V call is TRBV15, the J call TRBJ1-2; TRBD1 aligns across 8 bases. Trimming cost V 0 bases and J 6 bases; bases outside gene matches: 9. The V gene's germline CDR1 is LNHNV and CDR2 YYDKDF (reference sequence). This CDR3 has 16 residues. For the CDR3, the DNA is TGTGCCACCAGCAGAGATATCAGGGGGCAAGCGAATGGCTACACCTTC. Protein: CATSRDIRGQANGYTF.

This clone has a single count. The chain is built from TRBV5-6 and TRBJ2-7; 14 bases are shared with TRBD2. The CDR3 runs to 19 residues. Germline V gene data show CDR1 as SGHDT and CDR2 as YYEEEE. V was pared by 6 bases and J by 3 bases, with 17 bases of the junction left unmatched. DNA for the CDR3: TGTGCCAGCACTCTGAGCAGACGGACTAGCGGGGGGCTGGGCTACGAGCAGTACTTC. This translates into CASTLSRRTSGGLGYEQYF. Full variable domain (rest looked up from reference TRBV5-6 and TRBJ2-7): DAGVTQSPTHLIKTRGQQVTLRCSPKSGHDTVSWYQQALGQGPQFIFQYYEEEERQRGNFPDRFSGHQFPNYSSELNVNALLLGDSALYLCASTLSRRTSGGLGYEQYFGPGTRLTVT.

The rearrangement links TRBV9 to TRBJ1-4; tentative D call: TRBD1 (5 bases). V gave up 0 bases and J gave up 11 bases, with 11 bases separating them. The germline gives CDR1 SGDLS, CDR2 YYNGEE. This CDR3 has 13 amino acids. This chain's CDR3 is CASSVETGGKLFF. The CDR3 bases are TGTGCCAGCAGCGTAGAGACGGGGGGGAAACTGTTTTTT.

V gene TRBV15 combines with J gene TRBJ1-4; the match to TRBD1 covers 12 bases. Germline trimming cut 5 bases from V and 10 bases from J; bases unmatched to any gene: 8. CDR3 length: 15 residues. CDR1 is LNHNV and CDR2 is YYDKDF in the germline V gene (reference sequence). CDR3 sequence (DNA): TGTGCCACCAGCTATGGGGGACAGGGGGCCGGAAAACTGTTTTTT. It yields the protein CATSYGGQGAGKLFF.

The chain combines TRBV4-3 with TRBJ1-1; TRBD1 might be the D (6 bases). Germline values: CDR1 LGHNA, CDR2 YSLEER. The V end was cut by 0 bases, the J end by 0 bases, with 11 bases between. CDR3 size: 16 residues. In DNA form, the CDR3 reads TGCGCCAGCAGCCAAGATGTGAACAGGGTGAACACTGAAGCTTTCTTT. Translated, it gives CASSQDVNRVNTEAFF.

V usage is TRBV5-1 and J usage is TRBJ2-5; TRBD1 matches at 10 bases. V shed 4 bases, J shed 6 bases, and the junction held 6 bases outside the gene matches. Per germline, CDR1 SGHRS and CDR2 YFSETQ. The CDR3 is 14 residues long. The CDR3 here is CASSPTGGGQTQYF. The CDR3 DNA sequence: TGCGCCAGCAGCCCGACAGGGGGCGGTCAGACCCAGTACTTC.

The chain links TRBV29-1 to TRBJ1-1; a possible D gene is TRBD1 (5 bases). The CDR3 loop spans 12 amino acids. Trimming pared 1 base from V and 10 bases from J, leaving 13 bases between. Germline loops: CDR1 SQVTM, CDR2 ANQGSEA. Here the CDR3 reads CSVEVDTLGAFF. The DNA for the CDR3 is TGCAGCGTTGAAGTGGACACCCTGGGAGCTTTCTTT.

The rearrangement uses TRBV5-4 and TRBJ2-5, with 9 bases that match TRBD1. This CDR3 contains 14 residues. Trimming at V came to 4 bases and at J to 4 bases, leaving 5 bases not matched to a gene. The V gene's germline CDR1 is SGHNT and CDR2 YYREEE (reference sequence). CDR3 DNA: TGTGCCAGCAGCCAACAGGGGGCGGCAGAGACCCAGTACTTC. This sequence encodes CASSQQGAAETQYF.

The chain couples TRBV29-1 to TRBJ2-7; 8 bases align to TRBD1. V lost 4 bases and J lost 6; bases outside the gene matches: 8. The CDR3 has 13 amino acids. The V gene's germline CDR1 is SQVTM and CDR2 ANQGSEA. CDR3 sequence: CSVVGQAELEQYF. The CDR3 nucleotides are TGCAGCGTTGTGGGACAGGCAGAACTCGAGCAGTACTTC.

The chain links TRBV10-3 to TRBJ2-3; weak D call: TRBD1 (5 bases). CDR3 length equals 14 residues. Germline CDR1 ENHRY, CDR2 SYGVKD. The V gene lost 4 bases and the J gene lost 7 bases, with 15 bases spanning the gap. CDR3 protein: CAISADQRGYTQYF. CDR3 nucleotide sequence: TGTGCCATCAGTGCTGATCAAAGGGGCTATACGCAGTATTTT.

This chain links TRBV7-3 with TRBJ2-1, with a tentative D call TRBD2 (6 bases). The V end lost 3 bases, the J end lost 10 bases, and 7 bases lay between the germline ends. Germline CDR1 reads SGHTA; CDR2 reads FQGTGA. There are 11 residues in the CDR3. The CDR3 spells CASSLEGEQFF. The CDR3, as DNA: TGTGCCAGCAGCTTGGAGGGAGAGCAGTTCTTC.

V and J are TRBV2 and TRBJ2-5; D may be TRBD2 (6 bases). The CDR3 has 13 amino acids. CDR1 and CDR2 (germline): SNHLY, FYNNEI. V dropped 8 bases and J dropped 1 base, with 11 bases sitting between them. The CDR3 sequence is CASQKRVQETQYF. In DNA form, the CDR3 reads TGTGCCAGCCAGAAGCGGGTCCAAGAGACCCAGTACTTC.